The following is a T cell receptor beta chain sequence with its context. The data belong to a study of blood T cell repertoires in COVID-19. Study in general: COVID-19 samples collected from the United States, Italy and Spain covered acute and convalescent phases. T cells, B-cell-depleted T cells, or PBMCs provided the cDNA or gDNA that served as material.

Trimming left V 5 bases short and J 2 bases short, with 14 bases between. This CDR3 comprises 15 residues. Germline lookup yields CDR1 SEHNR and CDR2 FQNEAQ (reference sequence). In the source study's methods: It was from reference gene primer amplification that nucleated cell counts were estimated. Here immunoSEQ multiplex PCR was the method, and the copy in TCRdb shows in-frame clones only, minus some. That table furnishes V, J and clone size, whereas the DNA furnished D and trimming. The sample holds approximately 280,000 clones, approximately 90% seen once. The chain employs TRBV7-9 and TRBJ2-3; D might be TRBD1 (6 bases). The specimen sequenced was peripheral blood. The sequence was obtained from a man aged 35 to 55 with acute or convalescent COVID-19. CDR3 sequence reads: CASSLGRGTTDTQYF. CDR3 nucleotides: TGTGCCAGCAGCCTCGGAAGGGGGACCACAGATACGCAGTATTTT.